This passage covers 4 T cell receptor beta chains from one sample sequenced in a study of early T cells in non-severe SARS-CoV-2 infection. TCRdb re-analysed the 5' RACE reads in MiXCR, keeping a single row per CDR3 protein. The sample comprises about 56,000 distinct CDR3 sequences, under 12% of which are singletons, and around 6% rests with the top ten. The sample taken for sequencing was whole blood. The receptors here all came from an adult who was a healthcare worker with PCR-confirmed SARS-CoV-2 infection or an uninfected control (not recorded which).

This clonotype was recorded at least ten times. The chain carries TRBV9 and TRBJ1-5, with a weak D call TRBD1 (6 bases). Trimming took off 3 bases at V and 4 bases at J, with 8 bases between the two ends. The length of the CDR3 is 13 residues. The germline gives CDR1 SGDLS, CDR2 YYNGEE. The CDR3 sequence: CASSATGNQPQHF. The CDR3, as DNA: TGTGCCAGCAGCGCTACAGGGAATCAGCCCCAGCATTTT.

This clonotype was observed a few times. The chain carries TRBV6-2 or TRBV6-3 and TRBJ2-7; 9 nucleotides match TRBD1. Germline lookup yields CDR1 MNHEY and CDR2 SVGEGT. Trimming removed 8 bases from V and 2 bases from J; junction bases left unmatched: 4. This CDR3 is 13 amino acids long. The CDR3 spells CASGRTGAYEQYF. The DNA of the CDR3 is TGTGCCAGCGGCCGGACAGGGGCCTACGAGCAGTACTTC.

J is TRBJ2-7 and V is TRBV7-6; 13 bases line up with TRBD2. V was pared by 3 bases and J by 1 base, with 0 bases of the junction left unmatched. The CDR3 contains 15 residues. Per germline, CDR1 SGHVS and CDR2 FNYEAQ. The DNA for the CDR3 is TGTGCCAGCAGCTTGGGACTAGCGGGGTCCTACGAGCAGTACTTC. The encoded protein is CASSLGLAGSYEQYF.

The chain joins TRBV5-1 to TRBJ2-7; possibly TRBD1 for D (6 bases). V lost 4 bases and J lost 0, with 14 bases in between. Germline loops: CDR1 SGHRS, CDR2 YFSETQ. The CDR3 totals 15 residues. For the CDR3, the DNA is TGCGCCAGCAGCCCCCGCGACAGGAGCTCCTACGAGCAGTACTTC. This sequence encodes CASSPRDRSSYEQYF.